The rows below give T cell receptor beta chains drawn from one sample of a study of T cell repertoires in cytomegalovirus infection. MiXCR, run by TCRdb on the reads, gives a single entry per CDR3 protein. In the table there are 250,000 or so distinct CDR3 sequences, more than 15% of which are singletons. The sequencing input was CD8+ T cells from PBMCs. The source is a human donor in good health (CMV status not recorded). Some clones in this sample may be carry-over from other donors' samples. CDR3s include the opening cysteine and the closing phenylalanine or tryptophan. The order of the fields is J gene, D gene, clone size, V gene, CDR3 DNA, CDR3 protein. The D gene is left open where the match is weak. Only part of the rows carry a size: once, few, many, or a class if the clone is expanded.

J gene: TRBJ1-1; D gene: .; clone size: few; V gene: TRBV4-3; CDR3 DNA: TGCGCCAGCAGCCAAGACCCTGGCAGGGCGTACACTGAAGCTTTCTTT; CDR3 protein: CASSQDPGRAYTEAFF
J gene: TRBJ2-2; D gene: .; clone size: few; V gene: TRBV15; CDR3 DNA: TGTGCCACCAGCAGAGCACAGGGATTGATCGGGGAGCTGTTTTTT; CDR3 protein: CATSRAQGLIGELFF
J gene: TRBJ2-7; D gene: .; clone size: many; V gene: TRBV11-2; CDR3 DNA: TGTGCCAGCAGCTTAGAGAACTCCTACGAGCAGTACTTC; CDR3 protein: CASSLENSYEQYF
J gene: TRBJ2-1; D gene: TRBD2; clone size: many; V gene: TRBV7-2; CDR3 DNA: TGTGCCAGCAGCCCACTTGAGCGGGGGTCCTACAATGAGCAGTTCTTC; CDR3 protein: CASSPLERGSYNEQFF
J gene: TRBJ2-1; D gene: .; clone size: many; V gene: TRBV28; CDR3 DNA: TGTGCCAGCAGTTTTTATCATAAACTTTACAATGAGCAGTTCTTC; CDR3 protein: CASSFYHKLYNEQFF
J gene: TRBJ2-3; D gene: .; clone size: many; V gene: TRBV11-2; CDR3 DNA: TGTGCCAGCAGCTCCGATTACGGGAGCACAGATACGCAGTATTTT; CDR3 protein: CASSSDYGSTDTQYF
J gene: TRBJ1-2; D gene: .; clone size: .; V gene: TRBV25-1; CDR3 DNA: TGTGCCAGCAAAGTCCCCGGAGGGGATCTAAACTATGGCTACACCTTC; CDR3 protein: CASKVPGGDLNYGYTF
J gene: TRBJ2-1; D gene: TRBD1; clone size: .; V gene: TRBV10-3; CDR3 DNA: TGTGCCATCAGTCCCGGGGGACAGGGGGCGCGCAATGAGCAGTTCTTC; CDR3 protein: CAISPGGQGARNEQFF
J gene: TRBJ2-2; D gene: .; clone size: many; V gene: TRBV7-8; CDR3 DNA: TGTGCCAGCAGCTTACTTCCGGGGCTCGGGGAGCTGTTTTTT; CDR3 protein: CASSLLPGLGELFF
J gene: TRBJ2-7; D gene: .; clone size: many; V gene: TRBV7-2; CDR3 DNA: TGTGCCAGCAGCTTAGTATCCTTCGGGCAGGGACCCGAGCAGTACTTC; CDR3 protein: CASSLVSFGQGPEQYF